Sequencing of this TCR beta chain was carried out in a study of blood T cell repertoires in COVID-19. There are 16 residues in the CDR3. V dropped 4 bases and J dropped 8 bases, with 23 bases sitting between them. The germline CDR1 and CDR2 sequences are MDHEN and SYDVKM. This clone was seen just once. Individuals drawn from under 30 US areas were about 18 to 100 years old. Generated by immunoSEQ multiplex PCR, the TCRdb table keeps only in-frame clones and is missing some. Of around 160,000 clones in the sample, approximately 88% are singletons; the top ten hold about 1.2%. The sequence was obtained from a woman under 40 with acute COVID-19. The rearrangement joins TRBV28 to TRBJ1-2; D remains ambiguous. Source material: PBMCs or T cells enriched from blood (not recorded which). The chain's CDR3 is CASSSVEGGTAPGYTF. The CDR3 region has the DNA TGTGCCAGCAGTTCCGTGGAGGGTGGAACCGCCCCAGGCTACACCTTC.